This TCR beta chain emerged from a study of blood T cells in healthy people across ages. Whole-study results and caveats: Roughly linear age-related decline in beta diversity appeared, significant by age roughly 40.

For the second PCR, which ran for about 6 to 11 cycles, a sample-barcoded 5' primer and a J-beta primer mix were used. TCRdb called the 5' RACE reads again in MiXCR, with one record for every CDR3 protein. The sample yields over 700,000 distinct CDR3 sequences, 20% to 25% seen once. The CDR3 length is 13 residues. V was trimmed by 0 bases and J by 7 bases, leaving 7 bases between them. Per the germline V gene, CDR1 is SGHRS and CDR2 is YFSETQ. Concerning this clonotype itself: Its specificity is not known.

These data also featured in a second study, about T cells of mothers and their children.

The material sequenced was blood. This chain uses TRBV5-1 with TRBJ1-4; D remains ambiguous. This sequence originates from a boy between 10 and 17 years old in good health. The CDR3, as DNA: TGCGCCAGCAGCTTGGAGGGTGCTGAAAAACTGTTTTTT. Protein: CASSLEGAEKLFF.